The sequence of this T cell receptor (beta chain) was determined in a study of CD8 T cells in ankylosing spondylitis. Study observations and caveats: Matched ankylosing spondylitis synovial fluid reportedly showed significant enrichment of disease-linked clones.

This clonotype turned up a few times. Antigen unknown. The CDR3 is 15 residues long. Germline CDR1 is LGHDT and CDR2 is YNNKEL (reference sequence). V lost 2 bases and J 5 bases, leaving 16 bases between the germline ends. Making use of molecular barcodes, quantitative 5'-RACE generated TCR beta libraries. Each CDR3 protein gets one entry after TCRdb re-called the 5' RACE reads with MiXCR. The table has approximately 260,000 distinct CDR3 sequences, 18% seen once; the top ten hold approximately 33%. The gene calls are TRBV3-1 and TRBJ2-7, with D unresolved. The sequenced material came from blood, either unsorted or a sorted T cell fraction (not recorded which). The receptor was derived from a male donor with ankylosing spondylitis or in good health (not recorded which). CDR3 sequence reads: CASSQSPTTPNEQYF. The CDR3 bases are TGTGCCAGCAGCCAATCTCCCACGACCCCTAACGAGCAGTACTTC.